These 22 T cell receptor beta chains share one sample of origin, sequenced in a study of cytomegalovirus exposure and HLA in healthy donors. The PCR had 60 Vbeta and 13 Jbeta primers. Assay: immunoSEQ multiplex PCR; the TCRdb copy retains only in-frame clones and omits some. The sample holds about 200,000 clones; roughly 90% are singletons and the top ten take around 0.99%. The source material was PBMCs. These receptors all come from a boy younger than 10 in good health and CMV-seronegative.

The rearrangement uses TRBV6-5 and TRBJ2-1, with D possibly being TRBD1 (5 bases). CDR3 length: 12 amino acids. Germline-derived CDR1 and CDR2 are MNHEY and SVGAGI. V dropped 5 bases and J dropped 7 bases, with 9 bases sitting between them. CDR3 amino acids: CASSARVNEQFF. The DNA for the CDR3 is TGTGCCAGCAGTGCCAGGGTTAATGAGCAGTTCTTC.

The chain is built from TRBV10-3 and TRBJ2-5; tentatively, D is TRBD2 (6 bases). Deletions cut 5 bases from V and 6 bases from J, with 19 bases between. This CDR3 has 15 amino acids. The germline V gene encodes CDR1 ENHRY and CDR2 SYGVKD. For the CDR3, the DNA is TGTGCCATCAGTCCCGGGGGACTTGAGGGGCAGACCCAGTACTTC. Translating gives CAISPGGLEGQTQYF.

The CDR3 DNA reads as TGTGCCAGCAGCTACGCCGGGACAGCGAATGAAAAACTGTTTTTT. It yields the protein CASSYAGTANEKLFF. The rearrangement joins TRBV7-9 to TRBJ1-4; 7 bases agree with TRBD1. Germline V gives CDR1 SEHNR, CDR2 FQNEAQ (reference sequence). The CDR3 totals 15 residues. V gave up 4 bases and J gave up 5 bases; unmatched junction bases: 7.

The genes are TRBV30 and TRBJ1-3; TRBD1 aligns across 7 bases. This CDR3 has 13 amino acids. J gave up 8 bases and V 7 bases, and 11 bases lay outside the gene matches. CDR1 and CDR2 from the germline V gene are GTSNPN and SVGIG (reference sequence). Here the CDR3 DNA reads TGTGCCTATACAGGGGTTGCTTCGGACACCATATATTTT. This codes for CAYTGVASDTIYF.

The chain uses TRBV7-6 and TRBJ1-1; D gene uncertain. From germline, CDR1 is SGHVS and CDR2 FNYEAQ. CDR3 size: 13 residues. V gave up 5 bases and J gave up 1 base, with 8 bases separating them. Here the CDR3 reads CASSLTPNTEAFF. In nucleotides, the CDR3 is TGTGCCAGCAGCCTTACACCGAACACTGAAGCTTTCTTT.

The genes are TRBV18 and TRBJ1-1; TRBD1 matches at 8 bases. CDR3 size: 16 residues. The germline gives CDR1 KGHSH, CDR2 LQKENI. The J segment lost 0 bases and the V segment lost 3 bases, leaving 6 bases of the junction unmatched. CDR3: CASSPQTGELNTEAFF. CDR3 nucleotides: TGTGCCAGCTCACCGCAGACAGGGGAACTGAACACTGAAGCTTTCTTT. Combining the CDR3 with reference TRBV18 and TRBJ1-1 gives the whole variable domain NAGVMQNPRHLVRRRGQEARLRCSPMKGHSHVYWYRQLPEEGLKFMVYLQKENIIDESGMPKERFSAEFPKEGPSILRIQQVVRGDSAAYFCASSPQTGELNTEAFFGQGTRLTVV.

The chain is built from TRBV7-2 and TRBJ2-2; D gene uncertain. Germline V CDR1 and CDR2: SGHTA, FQGNSA. The CDR3 is 12 residues long. With 3 bases removed from V and 5 bases from J, the gap between germline ends came to 4 bases. Here the CDR3 reads CASSLSTGELFF. The CDR3 nucleotides are TGTGCCAGCAGCTTGAGTACCGGGGAGCTGTTTTTT.

The V call is TRBV7-8, the J call TRBJ2-2, with D tentatively TRBD1 (6 bases). CDR1 is SGHVS and CDR2 is FQNEAQ in the germline V gene. The CDR3 is 13 residues long. V was cut by 3 bases and J by 4 bases, with 6 bases left in between. The CDR3 bases are TGTGCCAGCAGCTTGGACAGCACCGGGGAGCTGTTTTTT. Translating it yields CASSLDSTGELFF.

This chain uses TRBV14 with TRBJ2-5; TRBD1 matches 7 bases. Germline V lookup: CDR1 SGHDN, CDR2 FVKESK. The CDR3 spans 13 residues. Trimming took 4 bases from V and 4 from J; bases not matched to a gene: 3. The CDR3 coding sequence is TGTGCCAGCAGCCGGGACAGAATAGAGACCCAGTACTTC. Translation: CASSRDRIETQYF. Full variable domain (missing parts from reference TRBV14 and TRBJ2-5): EAGVTQFPSHSVIEKGQTVTLRCDPISGHDNLYWYRRVMGKEIKFLLHFVKESKQDESGMPNNRFLAERTGGTYSTLKVQPAELEDSGVYFCASSRDRIETQYFGPGTRLLVL.

In this sample, this clone turned up a few times. The CDR3 sequence: CAIRSGTGISLGEQYF. The DNA of the CDR3 is TGTGCCATCAGGTCCGGGACAGGGATTAGCTTGGGCGAGCAGTACTTC. The genes are TRBV10-3 and TRBJ2-7; the match to TRBD1 covers 9 bases. V gave up 6 bases and J gave up 6 bases; unmatched junction bases: 15. Germline values: CDR1 ENHRY, CDR2 SYGVKD. This CDR3 is 16 amino acids long.

V gene TRBV5-1 combines with J gene TRBJ2-7; TRBD2 matches 7 bases. From germline, CDR1 is SGHRS and CDR2 YFSETQ. Trimming removed 5 bases from V and 2 bases from J; junction bases left unmatched: 7. The CDR3 is 14 amino acids. The CDR3 DNA follows: TGCGCCAGCAGATTTGGGGAGGGGACCTACGAGCAGTACTTC. Translation gives CASRFGEGTYEQYF.

V is TRBV5-4 and J is TRBJ1-3; D is possibly TRBD1 (5 bases). Trimming removed 4 bases from V and 5 bases from J, with 7 bases in between. There are 12 residues in the CDR3. CDR1 and CDR2 (germline): SGHNT, YYREEE (reference sequence). CDR3 protein: CASSQDRNTIYF. For the CDR3, the DNA is TGTGCCAGCAGCCAGGACAGAAACACCATATATTTT.

This chain joins TRBV6-1 and TRBJ1-1; 7 nucleotides line up with TRBD1. Germline-derived CDR1 and CDR2 are MNHNS and SASEGT. The J segment lost 5 bases and the V segment lost 0 bases, leaving 3 bases of the junction unmatched. This CDR3 comprises 14 residues. The CDR3 sequence: CASSEADRRTEAFF. In DNA form, the CDR3 reads TGTGCCAGCAGTGAAGCGGACAGGAGGACTGAAGCTTTCTTT.

The chain recombines TRBV14 with TRBJ2-1, with 10 positions matching TRBD2. Germline V CDR1 and CDR2: SGHDN, FVKESK. Germline trimming cut 0 bases from V and 5 bases from J; bases unmatched to any gene: 7. The CDR3 spans 17 residues. The CDR3 region is CASSQDHGLAGDNEQFF. The CDR3 DNA reads TGTGCCAGCAGCCAAGATCATGGGCTAGCGGGGGACAATGAGCAGTTCTTC.

The chain recombines TRBV5-8 with TRBJ1-1; 9 bases map to TRBD1. Losses at the gene ends were 0 bases for V and 6 bases for J; bases not matched to a gene: 9. The CDR3 is 16 residues long. CDR1 and CDR2 (germline): SGHTS, YDEGEE. The CDR3 DNA reads TGTGCCAGCAGCTTGGACAGGGGGCTAACTAGCTCTGAAGCTTTCTTT. It is translated as CASSLDRGLTSSEAFF.

The count of this clone is one. This chain joins TRBV29-1 and TRBJ2-3, with 12 bases aligning to TRBD2. After removal of 3 bases from V and 4 bases from J, the junction contained 26 bases not matched to a gene. CDR1 is SQVTM, CDR2 ANQGSEA, per germline. The CDR3 is 22 amino acids. The CDR3 loop reads CSVDPLISGHTSGRYIADTQYF. The CDR3 nucleotides read TGCAGCGTTGACCCGTTGATATCCGGACACACTAGCGGGAGGTATATAGCAGATACGCAGTATTTT.

A note on this clone: Mismatch with germline at one junction end may stem from a read error. This chain joins TRBV7-9 and TRBJ2-7; a weak D match, TRBD2 (5 bases). CDR1 and CDR2 (germline): SEHNR, FQNEAQ (reference sequence). The CDR3 runs to 16 residues. In DNA, the CDR3 is TGTTCCAGCAGCTTATCGGGGTCGGTAGAGGTCCACGAGCAGTACTTC. Translated, it gives CSSSLSGSVEVHEQYF. Variable domain in full (rest from reference TRBV7-9 and TRBJ2-7): DTGVSQNPRHKITKRGQNVTFRCDPISEHNRLYWYRQTLGQGPEFLTYFQNEAQLEKSRLLSDRFSAERPKGSFSTLEIQRTEQGDSAMYLCSSSLSGSVEVHEQYFGPGTRLTVT.

The chain is built from TRBV9 and TRBJ2-1; 12 bases align to TRBD2. Unmatched junction bases numbered 11, after V lost 2 bases and J lost 8 bases. The V gene's germline CDR1 is SGDLS and CDR2 YYNGEE. This CDR3 region has 17 residues. CDR3 in amino acids: CASSVSPGLAGKDEQFF. The CDR3 DNA is TGTGCCAGCAGCGTGTCCCCCGGACTAGCGGGGAAGGATGAGCAGTTCTTC. The complete variable domain, with remaining parts taken from reference TRBV9 and TRBJ2-1, reads DSGVTQTPKHLITATGQRVTLRCSPRSGDLSVYWYQQSLDQGLQFLIQYYNGEERAKGNILERFSAQQFPDLHSELNLSSLELGDSALYFCASSVSPGLAGKDEQFFGPGTRLTVL.

This clone was counted between two and nine times. The chain joins TRBV4-2 to TRBJ1-1, with 11 bases aligning to TRBD1. V dropped 0 bases and J dropped 1; count of bases not matched to a gene: 4. Germline lookup yields CDR1 LGHNA and CDR2 YNFKEQ. There are 17 residues in the CDR3. Here the CDR3 reads CASSQDGGTGGNTEAFF. The DNA of the CDR3 is TGTGCCAGCAGCCAAGATGGGGGGACAGGGGGGAACACTGAAGCTTTCTTT.

This chain uses TRBV7-9 with TRBJ1-1, with D perhaps matching TRBD1 (5 bases). V dropped 3 bases and J dropped 3 bases, with 14 bases sitting between them. The V gene's germline CDR1 is SEHNR and CDR2 FQNEAQ (reference sequence). The CDR3 loop spans 15 amino acids. The CDR3 nucleotides are TGTGCCAGCAGCTTGGGGCGGCTCCCTGACACTGAAGCTTTCTTT. It is translated as CASSLGRLPDTEAFF.

The chain recombines TRBV7-2 with TRBJ2-5; a weak D match, TRBD2 (5 bases). Deletions cut 9 bases from V and 4 bases from J, with 24 bases between. Per germline, CDR1 SGHTA and CDR2 FQGNSA. The CDR3 has 16 amino acids. The DNA of the CDR3 is TGTGCCAGAATCACCCCCCCTACTAGAGTGAGAGAGACCCAGTACTTC. Its protein product is CARITPPTRVRETQYF.

The V gene is TRBV28, the J gene TRBJ1-1, with 8 bases fitting TRBD1. Germline V gene data show CDR1 as MDHEN and CDR2 as SYDVKM. The CDR3 spans 13 residues. The V segment lost 11 bases and the J segment 4 bases; nucleotides outside the gene matches: 9. CDR3 in amino acids: CAGRPDRATEAFF. For the CDR3, the DNA is TGTGCCGGTAGACCGGACAGGGCCACTGAAGCTTTCTTT.